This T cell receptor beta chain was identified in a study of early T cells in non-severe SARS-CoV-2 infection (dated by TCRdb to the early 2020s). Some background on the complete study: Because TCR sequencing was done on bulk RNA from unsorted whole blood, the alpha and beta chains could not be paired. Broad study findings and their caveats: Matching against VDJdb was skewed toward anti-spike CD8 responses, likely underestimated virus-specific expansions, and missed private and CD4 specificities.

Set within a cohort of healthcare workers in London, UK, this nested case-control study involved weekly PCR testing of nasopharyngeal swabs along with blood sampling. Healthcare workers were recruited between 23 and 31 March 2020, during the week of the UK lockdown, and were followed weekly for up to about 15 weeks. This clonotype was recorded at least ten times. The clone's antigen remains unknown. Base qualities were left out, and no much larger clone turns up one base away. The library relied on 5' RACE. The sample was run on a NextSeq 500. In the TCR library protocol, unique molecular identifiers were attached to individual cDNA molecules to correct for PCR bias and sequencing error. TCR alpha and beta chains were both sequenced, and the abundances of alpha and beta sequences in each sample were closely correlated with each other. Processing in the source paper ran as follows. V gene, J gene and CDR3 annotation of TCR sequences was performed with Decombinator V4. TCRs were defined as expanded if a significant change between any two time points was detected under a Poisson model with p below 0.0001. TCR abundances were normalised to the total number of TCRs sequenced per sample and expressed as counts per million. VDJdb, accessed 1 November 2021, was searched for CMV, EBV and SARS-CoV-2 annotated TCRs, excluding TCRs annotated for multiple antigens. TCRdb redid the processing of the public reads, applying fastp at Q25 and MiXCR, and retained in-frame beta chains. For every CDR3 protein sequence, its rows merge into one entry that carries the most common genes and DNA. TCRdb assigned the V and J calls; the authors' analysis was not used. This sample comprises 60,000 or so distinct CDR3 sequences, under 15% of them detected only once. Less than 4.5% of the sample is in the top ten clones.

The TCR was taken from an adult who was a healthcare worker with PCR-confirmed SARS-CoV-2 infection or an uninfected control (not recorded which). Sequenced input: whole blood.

Read as DNA, the sequence is TGCAGTGCTAGACAGGGCAATCAGCCCCAGCATTTT. Its amino acids are CSARQGNQPQHF. This receptor chain uses TRBV20-1 and TRBJ1-5; the D gene is not confidently resolved. V was cut back by 2 bases and J by 2 bases, leaving a gap of 4 bases between them. Inclusive of the bounding cysteine and phenylalanine, the CDR3 is 12 residues long. Only the CDR3 portion is preserved as DNA: 36 bases, with reading frame beginning at the first base. CDR1 DFQATT and CDR2 SNEGSKA are derived from the germline V gene (reference sequence).